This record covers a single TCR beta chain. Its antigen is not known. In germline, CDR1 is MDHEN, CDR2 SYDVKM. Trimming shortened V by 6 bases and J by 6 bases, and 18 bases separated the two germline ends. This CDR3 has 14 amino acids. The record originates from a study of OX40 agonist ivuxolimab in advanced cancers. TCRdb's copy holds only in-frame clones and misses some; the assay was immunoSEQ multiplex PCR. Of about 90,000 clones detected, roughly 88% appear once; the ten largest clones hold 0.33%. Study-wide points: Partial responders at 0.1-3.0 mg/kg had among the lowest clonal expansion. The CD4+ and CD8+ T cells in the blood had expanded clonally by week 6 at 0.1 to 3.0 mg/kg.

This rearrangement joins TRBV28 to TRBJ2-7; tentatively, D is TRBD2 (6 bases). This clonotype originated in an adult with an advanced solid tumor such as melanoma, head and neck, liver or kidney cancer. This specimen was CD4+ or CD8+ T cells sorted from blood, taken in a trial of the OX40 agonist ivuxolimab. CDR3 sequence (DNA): TGTGCCAGCAGCCCCCTGGCTCCGCGGGGCGAGCAGTACTTC. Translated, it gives CASSPLAPRGEQYF.